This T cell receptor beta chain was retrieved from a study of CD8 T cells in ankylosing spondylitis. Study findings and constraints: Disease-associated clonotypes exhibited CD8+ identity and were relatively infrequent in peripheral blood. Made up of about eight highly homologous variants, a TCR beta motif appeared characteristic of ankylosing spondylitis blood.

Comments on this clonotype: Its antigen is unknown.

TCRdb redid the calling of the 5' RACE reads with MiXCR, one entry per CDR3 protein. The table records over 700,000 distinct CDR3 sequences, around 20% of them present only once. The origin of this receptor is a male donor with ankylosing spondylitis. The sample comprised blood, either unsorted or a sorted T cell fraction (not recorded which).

The CDR3 DNA reads as TGTGCCAGCAGCCCCTCCGGGCGCCCGAACACCGGGGAGCTGTTTTTT. Residues: CASSPSGRPNTGELFF. The V gene is TRBV7-3, the J gene TRBJ2-2; D gene uncertain. Germline values: CDR1 SGHTA, CDR2 FQGTGA. This CDR3 is built from 16 residues. V lost 5 bases and J lost 0, with 13 bases in between.